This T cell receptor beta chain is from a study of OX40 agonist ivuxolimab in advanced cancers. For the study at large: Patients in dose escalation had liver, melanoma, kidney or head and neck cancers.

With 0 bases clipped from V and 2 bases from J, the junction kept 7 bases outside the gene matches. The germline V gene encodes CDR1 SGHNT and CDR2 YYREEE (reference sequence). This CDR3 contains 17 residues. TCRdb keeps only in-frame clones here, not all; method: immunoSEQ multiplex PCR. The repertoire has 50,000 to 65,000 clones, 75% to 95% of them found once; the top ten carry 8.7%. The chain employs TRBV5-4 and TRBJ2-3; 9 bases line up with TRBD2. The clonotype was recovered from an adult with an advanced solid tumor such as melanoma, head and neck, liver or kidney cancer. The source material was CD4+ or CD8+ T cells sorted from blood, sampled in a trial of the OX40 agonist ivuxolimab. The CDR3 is CASSLVGLAGYTDTQYF. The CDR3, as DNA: TGTGCCAGCAGCTTGGTTGGGCTAGCGGGGTACACAGATACGCAGTATTTT.